This T cell receptor beta chain originates from a study of identifying expanded T cells in peripheral blood. Study-level results: Over two and four weeks, about 17 and 20 clones changed, versus around 1.2 between replicates. Across healthy donors, higher total template counts meant significantly greater two-week count variance.

The ends were cut back, 7 bases at V and 7 bases at J, with 7 bases in the middle. The CDR3 has 9 amino acids. The V gene's germline CDR1 is SQVTM and CDR2 ANQGSEA. This clone was seen once. Its antigen is currently unknown. Using immunoSEQ multiplex PCR, the repertoire was profiled, and TCRdb retains in-frame clones only, with some absent. The sample has about 110,000 clones, about 85% seen once. The clonotype was recovered from a person aged 18 to 75 in good health. Sequenced material: blood. This chain connects TRBV29-1 to TRBJ1-2, with D possibly matching TRBD1 (5 bases). The CDR3 DNA sequence: TGCAGCGCCGACAGTGGCTACACCTTC. Protein product: CSADSGYTF.